The 31 T cell receptor beta chains below were found in one sample sequenced in a study of blood T cell repertoires in COVID-19. Clones were read by immunoSEQ multiplex PCR, and TCRdb kept only the in-frame ones, dropping some. The sample shows approximately 300,000 clones, 87% of them seen only once. The sample was peripheral blood. These receptors were obtained from a man aged 50 to 60 with active or convalescent COVID-19.

DNA for the CDR3: TGTGCCAGCAGCCTGCTTCGGGGAGGGAAGGACTCTGGAAACACCATATATTTT. Amino acids: CASSLLRGGKDSGNTIYF. This rearrangement joins TRBV7-8 to TRBJ1-3; D remains ambiguous. There are 18 residues in the CDR3. Trimming cost V 5 bases and J 0 bases, with 20 bases left between them. CDR1 SGHVS and CDR2 FQNEAQ come from the germline V gene.

The chain uses TRBV28 and TRBJ1-6; D ambiguous. The CDR3 is 14 residues long. The V gene's germline CDR1 is MDHEN and CDR2 SYDVKM. Deletions cut 4 bases from V and 4 bases from J, with 8 bases between. The chain's CDR3 is CASSSPGYNSPLHF. The CDR3 nucleotides are TGTGCCAGCAGTTCCCCAGGTTATAATTCACCCCTCCACTTT.

The chain couples TRBV5-1 to TRBJ2-1; 7 bases agree with TRBD1. The germline V gene encodes CDR1 SGHRS and CDR2 YFSETQ. The CDR3 is made up of 14 amino acids. V shed 2 bases and J 5 bases; nucleotides not matched to a gene: 4. The chain's CDR3 is CASSFGQVHNEQFF. In DNA form, the CDR3 reads TGCGCCAGCAGCTTCGGACAGGTTCACAATGAGCAGTTCTTC.

The chain employs TRBV5-4 and TRBJ2-5; 10 positions agree with TRBD1. V lost 3 bases and J lost 5; bases outside the gene matches: 7. Per germline, CDR1 SGHNT and CDR2 YYREEE (reference sequence). The CDR3 extends over 15 amino acids. The CDR3 protein is CASSSPGQGWETQYF. The CDR3, as DNA: TGTGCCAGCAGCTCACCGGGACAGGGGTGGGAGACCCAGTACTTC. The full variable domain, completed using reference TRBV5-4 and TRBJ2-5, is ETGVTQSPTHLIKTRGQQVTLRCSSQSGHNTVSWYQQALGQGPQFIFQYYREEENGRGNFPPRFSGLQFPNYSSELNVNALELDDSALYLCASSSPGQGWETQYFGPGTRLLVL.

The gene calls are TRBV11-2 and TRBJ1-1, with D unclear. This CDR3 comprises 14 residues. The V gene lost 3 bases and the J gene lost 1 base, with 9 bases spanning the gap. From germline, CDR1 is SGHAT and CDR2 FQNNGV. The CDR3 spells CASSFSRGNTEAFF. In nucleotides, the CDR3 is TGTGCCAGCAGCTTCTCCCGGGGGAACACTGAAGCTTTCTTT.

The chain employs TRBV9 and TRBJ2-7, with 9 bases lining up with TRBD1. Germline V gives CDR1 SGDLS, CDR2 YYNGEE. The length of the CDR3 is 16 residues. Trimming cost V 2 bases and J 3 bases; bases outside gene matches: 9. This CDR3 is CASSVAANRGLYEQYF. For the CDR3, the DNA is TGTGCCAGCAGCGTCGCTGCCAACAGGGGGCTCTACGAGCAGTACTTC.

V and J are TRBV10-3 and TRBJ1-4; the match to TRBD1 covers 7 bases. V lost 10 bases, J lost 6 bases, and 5 bases stayed unmatched. The germline gives CDR1 ENHRY, CDR2 SYGVKD. This CDR3 has 12 amino acids. Here the CDR3 reads CATTGEDEKLFF. The CDR3 nucleotides read TGTGCCACCACAGGGGAGGATGAAAAACTGTTTTTT.

CDR3 sequence (DNA): TGTGCCATCAGTGACGAGGGGGGCACAGATACGCAGTATTTT. It translates to CAISDEGGTDTQYF. V is TRBV10-3 and J is TRBJ2-3; a possible D gene is TRBD1 (6 bases). The CDR3 loop spans 14 amino acids. The germline V gene encodes CDR1 ENHRY and CDR2 SYGVKD. The V gene lost 3 bases and the J gene lost 1 base, with 8 bases spanning the gap.

The CDR3 nucleotides read TGCAGCCACTGGGACAGGGAGGCTCTGGACGAGCAGTACTTC. This encodes CSHWDREALDEQYF. The chain carries TRBV29-1 and TRBJ2-7, with 9 bases identical to TRBD1. The V segment lost 8 bases and the J segment 5 bases; nucleotides outside the gene matches: 13. The CDR3 sequence is 14 residues long. Looked up from germline, CDR1 is SQVTM and CDR2 is ANQGSEA.

V and J are TRBV5-5 and TRBJ1-5, with D possibly being TRBD1 (6 bases). Germline CDR1 is SGHKS and CDR2 is YYEKEE (reference sequence). The V end lost 4 bases, the J end lost 4 bases, and 27 bases lay between the germline ends. The CDR3 runs to 19 residues. In DNA form, the CDR3 reads TGTGCCAGCAGCGGGACGGGACACCAGAGCGCAATTGGGAATCAGCCCCAGCATTTT. Translated, it gives CASSGTGHQSAIGNQPQHF.

This clone was recorded a few times. The chain joins TRBV7-2 to TRBJ2-7, with 9 positions matching TRBD2. The CDR3 extends over 15 amino acids. Trimming took 1 base from V and 2 from J; bases not matched to a gene: 3. Germline CDR1 reads SGHTA; CDR2 reads FQGNSA. The CDR3 loop is CASSLGSGSAYEQYF. CDR3 sequence (DNA): TGTGCCAGCAGCTTAGGTAGCGGGAGTGCCTACGAGCAGTACTTC.

The J gene is TRBJ1-2, the V gene TRBV5-4; the D gene is possibly TRBD1 (5 bases). Germline V gene data show CDR1 as SGHNT and CDR2 as YYREEE (reference sequence). With 4 bases removed from V and 1 base from J, the gap between germline ends came to 11 bases. This CDR3 spans 14 amino acids. The CDR3 spells CASSPPTDNYGYTF. CDR3 DNA sequence: TGTGCCAGCAGCCCCCCGACAGATAACTATGGCTACACCTTC.

V usage is TRBV5-3 and J usage is TRBJ1-2; D is unresolved. TRBV5-3 counts as an open reading frame of uncertain function. The V gene lost 0 bases and the J gene lost 4 bases, with 16 bases spanning the gap. This CDR3 region has 16 residues. Here the CDR3 reads CARSLVWPRSFYGYTF. DNA for the CDR3: TGTGCCAGAAGCTTGGTGTGGCCCAGATCTTTCTATGGCTACACCTTC.

The J gene is TRBJ1-1, the V gene TRBV4-1; no definite D call. Trimming stripped 3 bases from V and 0 bases from J, with 8 bases between. The germline V gene has CDR1 MGHRA and CDR2 YSYEKL. CDR3 length: 14 amino acids. The CDR3 loop reads CASSQSQMNTEAFF. As DNA, the CDR3 is TGCGCCAGCAGCCAGTCACAGATGAACACTGAAGCTTTCTTT.

This chain connects TRBV3-1 (or the pseudogene TRBV3-2) to TRBJ1-2; D remains unclear. V lost 1 base and J 0 bases, leaving 9 bases between the germline ends. Germline CDR1 reads LGHDT; CDR2 reads YNNKEL (reference sequence). The CDR3 totals 15 residues. The CDR3 reads CASSQGWQTNYGYTF. CDR3 DNA: TGTGCCAGCAGCCAAGGTTGGCAGACTAACTATGGCTACACCTTC.

The chain combines TRBV2 with TRBJ2-2; 9 positions agree with TRBD2. Germline V CDR1 and CDR2: SNHLY, FYNNEI. This CDR3 contains 16 residues. Trimming took 2 bases from V and 7 from J; bases not matched to a gene: 8. The CDR3 DNA is TGTGCCAGCAGTGAACAGGCTAGCGGGACCTACGGGGAGCTGTTTTTT. Translating gives CASSEQASGTYGELFF. The variable domain in full, with the rest retrieved from reference TRBV2 and TRBJ2-2, is EPEVTQTPSHQVTQMGQEVILRCVPISNHLYFYWYRQILGQKVEFLVSFYNNEISEKSEIFDDQFSVERPDGSNFTLKIRSTKLEDSAMYFCASSEQASGTYGELFFGEGSRLTVL.

This chain uses TRBV7-8 with TRBJ2-7; D gene ambiguous. This CDR3 is built from 12 residues. Germline V gene data show CDR1 as SGHVS and CDR2 as FQNEAQ. Trimming stripped 4 bases from V and 2 bases from J, with 6 bases between. Here the CDR3 DNA reads TGTGCCAGCAGCTATGTCACCTACGAGCAGTACTTC. Residues: CASSYVTYEQYF.

The chain employs TRBV12-3 or TRBV12-4 and TRBJ1-4; no firm D call. V gave up 3 bases and J gave up 8 bases, with 7 bases separating them. The CDR3 spans 12 residues. The CDR3 here is CASSFEAEKLFF. The CDR3 DNA is TGTGCCAGCAGTTTTGAGGCGGAAAAACTGTTTTTT.

J is TRBJ2-1 and V is TRBV18; 12 bases match TRBD2. V trimming: 4 bases; J trimming: 4 bases; junction bases outside the gene matches: 2. In germline, CDR1 is KGHSH, CDR2 LQKENI. The CDR3 runs 15 residues. Written as DNA, the CDR3 is TGTGCCAGCTCACTAACTAGCGGGGGGTACAATGAGCAGTTCTTC. This gives the protein CASSLTSGGYNEQFF. The full variable domain, in which reference TRBV18 and TRBJ2-1 provide the parts outside the CDR3, is NAGVMQNPRHLVRRRGQEARLRCSPMKGHSHVYWYRQLPEEGLKFMVYLQKENIIDESGMPKERFSAEFPKEGPSILRIQQVVRGDSAAYFCASSLTSGGYNEQFFGPGTRLTVL.

J is TRBJ2-7 and V is TRBV5-1, with 9 bases aligning to TRBD1. The CDR3 has 12 amino acids. Germline loops: CDR1 SGHRS, CDR2 YFSETQ. V was clipped by 3 bases and J by 6 bases; unmatched bases: 1. The CDR3 nucleotides read TGCGCCAGCAGCTGGGACAGGGTCGAGCAGTACTTC. Translated, it gives CASSWDRVEQYF.

This clone occurred once. The gene calls are TRBV6-1 and TRBJ1-1; no firm D call. CDR1 MNHNS and CDR2 SASEGT come from the germline V gene. V shed 3 bases and J shed 2 bases, with 10 bases lying between them. This CDR3 has 14 amino acids. The CDR3 protein is CASSDGRRNTEAFF. CDR3 bases: TGTGCCAGCAGTGACGGGAGACGTAACACTGAAGCTTTCTTT.

The rearrangement uses TRBV27 and TRBJ1-1, with TRBD1 as a possible D gene (5 bases). Trimming left V 7 bases short and J 3 bases short, with 21 bases between. Germline CDR1 MNHEY, CDR2 SMNVEV (reference sequence). This CDR3 spans 16 amino acids. The CDR3 sequence is CASKHYRGGKDTEAFF. The CDR3 nucleotides read TGTGCCAGCAAACATTATAGGGGAGGTAAGGACACTGAAGCTTTCTTT.

Comment on this clone: This CDR3 is also generated by other DNA sequences in the sample. The CDR3 nucleotides are TGTGCCAGCAGTTACGGACTAGCGGGGGACACAGATACGCAGTATTTT. Its protein is CASSYGLAGDTDTQYF. This chain joins TRBV6-2 or TRBV6-3 and TRBJ2-3; TRBD2 aligns across 13 bases. Per the germline V gene, CDR1 is MNHEY and CDR2 is SVGEGT. There are 16 residues in the CDR3. Trimming took 2 bases from V and 2 from J; bases not matched to a gene: 1.

The chain joins TRBV7-2 to TRBJ1-2; maybe TRBD1 (5 bases). CDR3 length: 15 residues. Germline CDR1 is SGHTA and CDR2 is FQGNSA. The V end lost 5 bases, the J end lost 2 bases, and 15 bases lay between the germline ends. The CDR3 is CASSQNYRQNYGYTF. In DNA form, the CDR3 reads TGTGCCAGCAGCCAAAACTATCGACAGAACTATGGCTACACCTTC.

The rearrangement joins TRBV2 to TRBJ2-3, with 15 bases lining up with TRBD2. V lost 7 bases and J lost 3; bases outside the gene matches: 2. The CDR3 consists of 15 residues. Germline V CDR1 and CDR2: SNHLY, FYNNEI. The CDR3 sequence: CASTGTSGRTDTQYF. The CDR3 bases are TGTGCCAGCACGGGGACTAGCGGGAGGACAGATACGCAGTATTTT.

The rearrangement joins TRBV19 to TRBJ1-4, with D perhaps TRBD1 (6 bases). The CDR3 runs 15 residues. Germline loops: CDR1 LNHDA, CDR2 SQIVND (reference sequence). V shed 5 bases and J shed 4 bases, with 14 bases lying between them. CDR3 coding DNA: TGTGCCAGTAGTGTCACCGGGACAAATAATGAAAAACTGTTTTTT. Translating it yields CASSVTGTNNEKLFF.

This rearrangement joins TRBV5-4 to TRBJ2-7, with 8 bases fitting TRBD2. J was trimmed by 4 bases and V by 3 bases; bases with no gene match: 6. The CDR3 consists of 14 residues. Germline CDR1 SGHNT, CDR2 YYREEE (reference sequence). CDR3 sequence reads: CASSSRTSPYEQYF. The CDR3 nucleotides are TGTGCCAGCAGCTCGAGGACTAGCCCATACGAGCAGTACTTC.

The genes are TRBV7-2 and TRBJ1-3; tentatively, D is TRBD1 (5 bases). Germline values: CDR1 SGHTA, CDR2 FQGNSA. This CDR3 region has 14 residues. Between the trimmed V and J ends, which lost 6 bases and 1 base, there was a span of 10 bases. CDR3 residues: CASRRGSSGNTIYF. In nucleotides, the CDR3 is TGTGCCAGCAGAAGGGGATCATCTGGAAACACCATATATTTT. The variable domain in full, with the rest retrieved from reference TRBV7-2 and TRBJ1-3, is GAGVSQSPSNKVTEKGKDVELRCDPISGHTALYWYRQSLGQGLEFLIYFQGNSAPDKSGLPSDRFSAERTGGSVSTLTIQRTQQEDSAVYLCASRRGSSGNTIYFGEGSWLTVV.

This clone turned up a few times. The J gene is TRBJ1-1, the V gene TRBV6-6, with 7 positions matching TRBD1. Unmatched junction bases numbered 3, after V lost 7 bases and J lost 4 bases. Germline V gene data show CDR1 as MNHNY and CDR2 as SVGAGI (reference sequence). The CDR3 consists of 12 residues. CDR3 DNA: TGTGCCAGCAACCCAGGGGGCACTGAAGCTTTCTTT. This codes for CASNPGGTEAFF.

The chain recombines TRBV6-2 or TRBV6-3 with TRBJ2-1; 10 nucleotides line up with TRBD2. This CDR3 is built from 15 residues. CDR1 and CDR2 from the germline V gene are MNHEY and SVGEGT. V dropped 2 bases and J dropped 8; count of bases not matched to a gene: 6. The CDR3 bases are TGTGCCAGCAGTTACATCAGCGGGGGGGCCCATGAGCAGTTCTTC. Its protein product is CASSYISGGAHEQFF.

The chain uses TRBV5-4 and TRBJ1-1; maybe TRBD1 (5 bases). The CDR3 consists of 13 residues. Trimming shortened V by 4 bases and J by 6 bases, and 13 bases separated the two germline ends. Per the germline V gene, CDR1 is SGHNT and CDR2 is YYREEE (reference sequence). The CDR3 sequence is CASSAGRSSEAFF. The CDR3 region has the DNA TGTGCCAGCAGCGCGGGACGGAGCTCTGAAGCTTTCTTT. Together with reference TRBV5-4 and TRBJ1-1, the CDR3 gives the full variable domain: ETGVTQSPTHLIKTRGQQVTLRCSSQSGHNTVSWYQQALGQGPQFIFQYYREEENGRGNFPPRFSGLQFPNYSSELNVNALELDDSALYLCASSAGRSSEAFFGQGTRLTVV.